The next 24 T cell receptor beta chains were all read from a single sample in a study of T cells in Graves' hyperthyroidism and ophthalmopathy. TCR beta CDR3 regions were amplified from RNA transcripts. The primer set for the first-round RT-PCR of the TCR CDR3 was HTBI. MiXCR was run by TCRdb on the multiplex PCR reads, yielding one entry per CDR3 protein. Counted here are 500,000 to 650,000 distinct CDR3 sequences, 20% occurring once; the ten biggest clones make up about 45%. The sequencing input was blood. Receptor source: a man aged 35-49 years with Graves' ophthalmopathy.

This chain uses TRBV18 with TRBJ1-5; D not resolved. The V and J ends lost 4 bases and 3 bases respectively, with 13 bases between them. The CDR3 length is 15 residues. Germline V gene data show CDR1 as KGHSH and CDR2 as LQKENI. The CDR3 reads CASSLDGQVNQPQHF. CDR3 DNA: TGTGCCAGCTCACTCGACGGGCAAGTCAATCAGCCCCAGCATTTT. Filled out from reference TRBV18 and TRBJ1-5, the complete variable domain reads NAGVMQNPRHLVRRRGQEARLRCSPMKGHSHVYWYRQLPEEGLKFMVYLQKENIIDESGMPKERFSAEFPKEGPSILRIQQVVRGDSAAYFCASSLDGQVNQPQHFGDGTRLSIL.

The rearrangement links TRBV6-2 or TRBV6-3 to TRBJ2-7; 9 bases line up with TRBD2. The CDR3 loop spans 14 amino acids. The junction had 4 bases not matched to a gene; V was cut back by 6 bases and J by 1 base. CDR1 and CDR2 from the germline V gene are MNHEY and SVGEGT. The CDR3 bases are TGTGCCAGCAGCTATAGCGGGAGATCCTACGAGCAGTACTTC. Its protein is CASSYSGRSYEQYF.

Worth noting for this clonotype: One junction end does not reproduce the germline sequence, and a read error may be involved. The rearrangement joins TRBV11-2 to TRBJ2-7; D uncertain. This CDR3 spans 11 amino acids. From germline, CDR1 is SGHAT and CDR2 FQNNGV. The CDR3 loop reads CASGLGYEQYF. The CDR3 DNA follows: TGTGCCAGCGGCTTGGGTTACGAGCAGTACTTC.

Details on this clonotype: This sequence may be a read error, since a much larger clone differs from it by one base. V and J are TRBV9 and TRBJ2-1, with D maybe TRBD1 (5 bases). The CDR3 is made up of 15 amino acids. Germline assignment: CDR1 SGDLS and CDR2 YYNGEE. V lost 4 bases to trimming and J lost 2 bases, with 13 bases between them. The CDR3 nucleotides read TGTGCCAGCAGCCAAGCAGGACACCCCTACAATGAGCAGTTCTTC. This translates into CASSQAGHPYNEQFF.

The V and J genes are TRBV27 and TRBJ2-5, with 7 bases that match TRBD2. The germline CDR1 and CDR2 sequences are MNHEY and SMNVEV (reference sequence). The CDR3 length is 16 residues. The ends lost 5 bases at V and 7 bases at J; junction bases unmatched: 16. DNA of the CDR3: TGTGCCAGCAGTCCTCAAGCGGGATATAGTCATAGGACCCAGTACTTC. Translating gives CASSPQAGYSHRTQYF.

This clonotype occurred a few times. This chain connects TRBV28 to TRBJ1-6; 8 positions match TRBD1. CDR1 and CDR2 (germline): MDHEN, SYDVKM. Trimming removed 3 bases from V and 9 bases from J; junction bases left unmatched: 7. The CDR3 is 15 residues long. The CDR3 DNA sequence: TGTGCCAGCAGTTTGCAGGGGGCCGGTCGTTCACCCCTCCACTTT. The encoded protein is CASSLQGAGRSPLHF.

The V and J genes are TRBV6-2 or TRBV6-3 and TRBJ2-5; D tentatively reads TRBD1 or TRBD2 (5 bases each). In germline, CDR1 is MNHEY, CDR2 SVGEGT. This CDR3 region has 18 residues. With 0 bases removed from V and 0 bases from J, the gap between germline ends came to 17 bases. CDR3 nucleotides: TGTGCCAGCAGTTACTCGCGACAGCTCACTAGAAACCAAGAGACCCAGTACTTC. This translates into CASSYSRQLTRNQETQYF.

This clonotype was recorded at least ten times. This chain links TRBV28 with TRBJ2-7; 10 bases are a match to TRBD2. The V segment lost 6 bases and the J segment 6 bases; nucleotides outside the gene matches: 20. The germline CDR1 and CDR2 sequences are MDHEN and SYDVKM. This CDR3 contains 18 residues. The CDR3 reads CASSTTSGIPSTPLEQYF. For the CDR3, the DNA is TGTGCCAGCAGCACAACTAGCGGGATACCGTCCACCCCCCTCGAGCAGTACTTC. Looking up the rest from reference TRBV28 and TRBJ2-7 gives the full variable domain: DVKVTQSSRYLVKRTGEKVFLECVQDMDHENMFWYRQDPGLGLRLIYFSYDVKMKEKGDIPEGYSVSREKKERFSLILESASTNQTSMYLCASSTTSGIPSTPLEQYFGPGTRLTVT.

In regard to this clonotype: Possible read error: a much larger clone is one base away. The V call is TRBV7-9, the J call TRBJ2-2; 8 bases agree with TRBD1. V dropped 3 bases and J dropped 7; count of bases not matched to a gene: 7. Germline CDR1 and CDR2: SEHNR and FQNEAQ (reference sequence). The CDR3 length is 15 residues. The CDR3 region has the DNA TGTGCCAGCAGCTTGGGGACAGGAGACATCGGGGAGCTGTTTTTT. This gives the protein CASSLGTGDIGELFF.

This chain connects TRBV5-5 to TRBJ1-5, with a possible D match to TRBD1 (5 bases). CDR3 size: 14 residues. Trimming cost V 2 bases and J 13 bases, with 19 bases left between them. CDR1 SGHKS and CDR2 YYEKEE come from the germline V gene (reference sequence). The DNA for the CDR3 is TGTGCCAGCAGCTTTCTCCCGGGGACCGGAACTCAGCATTTT. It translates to CASSFLPGTGTQHF.

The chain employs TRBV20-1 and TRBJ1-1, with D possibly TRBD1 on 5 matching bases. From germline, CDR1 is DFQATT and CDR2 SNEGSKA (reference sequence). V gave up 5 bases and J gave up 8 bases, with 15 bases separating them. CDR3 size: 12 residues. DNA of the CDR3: TGCAGTGCTTCACAGGCGCCCAGAGAAGCTTTCTTT. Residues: CSASQAPREAFF.

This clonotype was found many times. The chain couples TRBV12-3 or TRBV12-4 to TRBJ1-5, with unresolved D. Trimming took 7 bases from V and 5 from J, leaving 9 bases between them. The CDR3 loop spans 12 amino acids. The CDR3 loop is CASTFGYQPQHF. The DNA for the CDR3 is TGTGCCAGCACCTTCGGGTATCAGCCCCAGCATTTT.

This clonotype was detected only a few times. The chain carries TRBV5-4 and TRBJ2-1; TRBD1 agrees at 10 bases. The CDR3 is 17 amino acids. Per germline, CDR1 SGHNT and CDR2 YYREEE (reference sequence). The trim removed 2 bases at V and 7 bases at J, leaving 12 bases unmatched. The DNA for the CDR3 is TGTGCCAGCAGCTTATCCCTTTTGAGGGACAGGGGAAATGAGCAGTTCTTC. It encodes CASSLSLLRDRGNEQFF.

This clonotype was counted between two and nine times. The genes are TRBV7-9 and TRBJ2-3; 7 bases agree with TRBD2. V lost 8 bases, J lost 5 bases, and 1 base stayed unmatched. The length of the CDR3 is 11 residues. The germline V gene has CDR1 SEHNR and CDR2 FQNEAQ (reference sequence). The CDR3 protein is CASRGEDTQYF. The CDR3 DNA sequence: TGTGCCAGCCGGGGGGAAGATACGCAGTATTTT.

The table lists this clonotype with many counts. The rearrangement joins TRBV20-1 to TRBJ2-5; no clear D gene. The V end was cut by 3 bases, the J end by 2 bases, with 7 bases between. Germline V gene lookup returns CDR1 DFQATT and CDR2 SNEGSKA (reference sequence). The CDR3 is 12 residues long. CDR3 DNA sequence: TGCAGTGCTAGTCCCAGTCAAGAGACCCAGTACTTC. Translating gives CSASPSQETQYF.

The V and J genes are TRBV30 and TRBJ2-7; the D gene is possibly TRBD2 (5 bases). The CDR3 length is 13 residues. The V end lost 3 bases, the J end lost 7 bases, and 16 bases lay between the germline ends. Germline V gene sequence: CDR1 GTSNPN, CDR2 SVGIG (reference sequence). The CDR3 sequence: CAWSPIPPGEQYF. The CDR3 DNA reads TGTGCCTGGAGCCCTATTCCACCGGGGGAGCAGTACTTC.

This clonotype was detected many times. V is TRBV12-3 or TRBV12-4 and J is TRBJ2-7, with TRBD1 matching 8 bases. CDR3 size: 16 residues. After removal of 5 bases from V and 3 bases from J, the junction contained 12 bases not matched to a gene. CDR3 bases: TGTGCCAGCAGTATGACAGGGGCCGGGGCTGGCTACGAGCAGTACTTC. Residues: CASSMTGAGAGYEQYF.

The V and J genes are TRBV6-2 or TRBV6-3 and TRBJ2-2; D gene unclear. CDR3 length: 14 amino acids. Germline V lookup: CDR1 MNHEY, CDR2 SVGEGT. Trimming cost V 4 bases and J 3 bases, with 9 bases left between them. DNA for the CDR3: TGTGCCAGCAGTTCCTTATTAGACACCGGGGAGCTGTTTTTT. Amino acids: CASSSLLDTGELFF.

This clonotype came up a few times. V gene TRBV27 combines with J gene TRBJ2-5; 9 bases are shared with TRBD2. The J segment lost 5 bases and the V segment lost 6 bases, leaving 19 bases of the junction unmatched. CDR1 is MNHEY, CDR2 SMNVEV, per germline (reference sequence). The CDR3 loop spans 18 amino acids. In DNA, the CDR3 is TGTGCCAGCAGCTCTCCTCGGCGGAAAGCGGGAGGAGGGGAGACCCAGTACTTC. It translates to CASSSPRRKAGGGETQYF.

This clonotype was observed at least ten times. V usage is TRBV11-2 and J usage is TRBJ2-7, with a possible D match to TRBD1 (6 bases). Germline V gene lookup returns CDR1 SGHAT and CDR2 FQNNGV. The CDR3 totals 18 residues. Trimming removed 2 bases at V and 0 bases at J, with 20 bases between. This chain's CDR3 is CASSLWGVGAGDSYEQYF. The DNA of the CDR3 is TGTGCCAGCAGCTTATGGGGTGTGGGGGCCGGGGACTCCTACGAGCAGTACTTC.

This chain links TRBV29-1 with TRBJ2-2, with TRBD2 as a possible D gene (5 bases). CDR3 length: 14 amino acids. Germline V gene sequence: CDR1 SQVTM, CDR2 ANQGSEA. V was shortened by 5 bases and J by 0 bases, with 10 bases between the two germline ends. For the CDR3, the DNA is TGCAGCGTTCAATCCGGGGCGAACACCGGGGAGCTGTTTTTT. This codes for CSVQSGANTGELFF.

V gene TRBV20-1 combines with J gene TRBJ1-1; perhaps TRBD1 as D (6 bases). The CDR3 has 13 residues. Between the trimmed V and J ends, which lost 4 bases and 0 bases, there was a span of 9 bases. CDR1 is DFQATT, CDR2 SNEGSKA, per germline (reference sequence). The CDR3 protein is CSATGQLNTEAFF. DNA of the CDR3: TGCAGTGCTACCGGACAGTTGAACACTGAAGCTTTCTTT.

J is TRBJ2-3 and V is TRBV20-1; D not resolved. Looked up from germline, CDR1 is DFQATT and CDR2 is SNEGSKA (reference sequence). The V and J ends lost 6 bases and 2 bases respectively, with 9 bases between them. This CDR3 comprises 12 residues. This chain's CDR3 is CSAYYNTDTQYF. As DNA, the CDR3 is TGCAGTGCGTACTATAACACAGATACGCAGTATTTT.

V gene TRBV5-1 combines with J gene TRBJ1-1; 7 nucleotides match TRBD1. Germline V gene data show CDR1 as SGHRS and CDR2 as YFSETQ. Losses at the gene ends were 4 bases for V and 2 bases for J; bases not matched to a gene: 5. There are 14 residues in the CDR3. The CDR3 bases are TGCGCCAGCAGCCAGGGGGGCACCAACACTGAAGCTTTCTTT. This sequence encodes CASSQGGTNTEAFF. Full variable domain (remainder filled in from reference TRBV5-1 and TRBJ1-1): KAGVTQTPRYLIKTRGQQVTLSCSPISGHRSVSWYQQTPGQGLQFLFEYFSETQRNKGNFPGRFSGRQFSNSRSEMNVSTLELGDSALYLCASSQGGTNTEAFFGQGTRLTVV.